This T cell receptor (beta chain) originates from a study of blood T cell repertoires in COVID-19. Study details: The analysed material was cDNA or gDNA that came from T cells, B-cell-depleted T cells, or PBMCs.

How the authors handled the data: Using reference gene primer amplification, nucleated cell counts were estimated. Profiling relied on immunoSEQ multiplex PCR, and the TCRdb table lists in-frame clones only, not all of them. V and J calls and clone size are given by that table; D and trimming were obtained from the DNA. The table records more than 200,000 clones, around four fifths of them present only once. V was shortened by 0 bases and J by 0 bases, with 6 bases between the two germline ends. Germline CDR1 reads GTSNPN; CDR2 reads SVGIG (reference sequence). The CDR3 runs to 13 residues. The source of this sequence is a man aged 35-49 years with acute or convalescent COVID-19. Sequenced: peripheral blood. The chain uses TRBV30 and TRBJ2-7; no definite D call. DNA for the CDR3: TGTGCCTGGAGTGTACAATTCTCCTACGAGCAGTACTTC. Protein: CAWSVQFSYEQYF. The complete variable domain, with remaining parts taken from reference TRBV30 and TRBJ2-7, reads SQTIHQWPATLVQPVGSPLSLECTVEGTSNPNLYWYRQAAGRGLQLLFYSVGIGQISSEVPQNLSASRPQDRQFILSSKKLLLSDSGFYLCAWSVQFSYEQYFGPGTRLTVT.